This TCR beta chain is drawn from a study of OX40 agonist ivuxolimab in advanced cancers. Study results and caveats: At 0.1 to 3.0 mg/kg, CD4+ and CD8+ blood T cells expanded clonally by week 6. Normalized T-cell clonal expansion was also low in some nonresponders. Expanded peripheral T-cell antigen specificity went undetermined.

Germline trimming cut 5 bases from V and 7 bases from J; bases unmatched to any gene: 13. Germline CDR1 SGHAT, CDR2 FQNNGV. This CDR3 is built from 16 residues. Sequencing was performed with immunoSEQ multiplex PCR; in TCRdb, only in-frame clones are kept and a portion is missing. The repertoire has more than 70,000 clones, about 89% of them found once; the top ten carry around 1.6%. Concerning this clone itself: The target antigen is unknown.

Source: CD4+ or CD8+ T cells sorted from blood, taken in a trial of the OX40 agonist ivuxolimab. The chain combines TRBV11-2 with TRBJ2-1; 8 bases fit TRBD1. The sequence was collected from an adult with an advanced solid tumor such as melanoma, head and neck, liver or kidney cancer. CDR3 sequence reads: CASSPDGQGRSNEQFF. The CDR3 bases are TGTGCCAGCAGCCCAGATGGACAGGGAAGAAGTAATGAGCAGTTCTTC. The complete variable domain, with remaining parts taken from reference TRBV11-2 and TRBJ2-1, reads EAGVAQSPRYKIIEKRQSVAFWCNPISGHATLYWYQQILGQGPKLLIQFQNNGVVDDSQLPKDRFSAERLKGVDSTLKIQPAKLEDSAVYLCASSPDGQGRSNEQFFGPGTRLTVL.